This T cell receptor (beta chain) was observed in a study of T cell responses to AZD1222 COVID-19 vaccine (dated by TCRdb to the early 2020s). In the study overall: AZD1222 recipients with second doses at about 4 weeks or about 12 weeks were pooled, because spike-specific TCR depth and breadth did not differ between schedules. TCR sequencing covered 233 trial participants: 200 to 210 given two doses of AZD1222 and 26 given two doses of MenACWY control vaccine. Enrollment into the trials was organized by age into subgroups of 18-55, 56-69 and 70-plus years, and those subgroups contained roughly 150, 30 and 60 TCR-sequenced participants, respectively. What the work shows at the level of the full study, not this receptor alone: CD4 TCRs associated with the vaccine covered the entire spike protein, and the dominant responses were in regions 160-218 and 743-854. Participants were mostly white British, with more females than males. The authors suggested clonal diversity may have been underestimated. In the small 56-69-year group, the increase in depth fell short of significance, most likely because of low power. After two AZD1222 doses, spike-specific TCR breadth and depth were significantly higher than at day 0 and than in MenACWY recipients. Because no day 14 peak-response samples were available, the repertoires could be characterized only after the peak T cell response. Only five to seven AZD1222 recipients were SARS-CoV-2 seropositive at baseline, limiting conclusions about previously exposed vaccinees. Reportedly, close to half of the unique spike-specific TCRs recognized epitopes lying outside the regions that are mutated in the B.1.351 and B.1.1.7 variants.

The CDR3 regions of human TCRbeta chains were analyzed by immunosequencing. In the authors' own workflow: Repertoire TCRs were checked for matches against a reference library of SARS-CoV-2-specific TCRs that had been generated using the MIRA antigen-specificity platform. Breadth was defined as the fraction of unique TCRs that were SARS-CoV-2-associated. Depth was defined as the fraction of total T cells that were SARS-CoV-2-associated. Using the MIRA data, each spike-specific TCR was mapped to the spike region that the TCR reacts to and placed in a CD4 or CD8 class. Log10-transformed breadth and depth values were compared by one-way ANOVA with Sidak's multiple comparisons tests. Here the immuneACCESS table is served through TCRdb, limited to in-frame sequences with V and J called. Missing clones are a known gap in these copies; in checked studies unresolved V genes cover under half, and the rest lacks a known reason. V and J calls and clone size are those listed in that table; D and trimming were worked out from the DNA. For this sample there are approximately 160,000 clones; approximately 89% appear just once. About 4.6% of the sample is in the top ten clones.

CDR1 and CDR2 are drawn from the germline V gene (reference sequence): SGHNT, YYREEE. The CDR3 contains 15 residues, cysteine and phenylalanine counted. Kept here is only the CDR3 DNA, which spans 45 bases and is read in frame from base 1. V sheds 9 bases and J sheds 0 bases, leaving 15 bases between their ends. The time point label corresponds to: baseline before first vaccination. Vaccinee samples were obtained from the UK trials COV001 and COV002, which included a single-blind randomized controlled phase 2/3 trial of AZD1222 (ChAdOx1 nCoV-19) in healthy adults. Trial participant PBMC samples were collected at day 0 and day 28 after the second dose for TCRbeta chain sequencing. This clone showed up just a few times. There is no known antigen for this receptor. Nothing much larger sits one base from this clone, and base qualities are not available.

Sequencing was performed on peripheral blood, taken on day 0 of AZD1222 vaccination. The chain is assembled from TRBV5-4 and TRBJ2-2; D gene: possibly TRBD2, on 6 matching bases. This TCR came from an adult in good health. The DNA sequence reads TGTGCCAACACCATGGGGGGAACGAACACCGGGGAGCTGTTTTTT. The encoded protein is CANTMGGTNTGELFF.